This TCR beta chain was recorded in a study of blood T cell repertoires in COVID-19 (TCRdb year 2020). Regarding the study in general: Collaborator samples came from the United States, Italy and Spain and covered acute and convalescent phases of COVID-19. The prospective study material was composed of cDNA or gDNA derived from T cells, B-cell-depleted T cells, or PBMCs. Subjects who had been exposed to COVID-19, were actively infected with it, or had recovered from it provided the deeply sampled blood TCRbeta repertoires that made up the dataset. The repertoires were released in a freely available public database meant as a resource for research on the immune response to SARS-CoV-2. The samples were drawn from two sources: the first 160 participants of the ongoing ImmuneRACE study, and some 1,300 subjects contributed by 6 global collaborators. Sample metadata almost always included a de-identified subject ID, COVID-19 status, age in years and sex. Where HLA class I and class II types were available, the types were taken from metadata supplied by the sample provider, not from assay-based typing. What the study reported, not specific to this receptor: The amount of clinical and demographic metadata varied by source and participant and was provided uncurated.

Notes on this clone: Its antigen remains undetermined. Within one base of it there is no much larger clone, and no base qualities were kept.

V loses 4 bases at its end and J loses 0 bases; junction bases beyond the gene matches: 5. Taken from cysteine to phenylalanine, the CDR3 has 16 residues. This entry keeps only the CDR3 DNA: 48 bases, framed from base 1. Per the germline V gene (reference sequence), LGHDT is the CDR1 and YNNKEL is the CDR2. The immunoSEQ Assay, a bias-controlled multiplex PCR, was used to amplify TCRbeta CDR3 regions from genomic DNA. From the authors' description of their analysis: Nucleated cell counts per sample were estimated from amplification of reference gene primers within the assay. To quantify the absolute abundance of each unique TCRbeta CDR3 rearrangement, sequence reads were collapsed and filtered. For each sample, productive Simpson clonality was calculated by taking the square root of Simpson's diversity index across productive rearrangements. TCRdb stores this immuneACCESS table with in-frame sequences only. Part of the clones is absent; in the studies checked, under half of the shortfall reflects unresolved V genes, and no reason is known for the rest. V and J calls and clone size come straight from that table; D and trimming were deduced from the DNA. For this sample there are about 240,000 clones; roughly four fifths appear just once. The ten largest clones represent 7% to 10% of the sample.

In Seattle, one collaborating source enrolled patients while the infection was active and tracked those patients longitudinally over the course of disease. Collaborating institutions collected whole blood in K2EDTA tubes following their own protocols. For TCRbeta analysis, collaborators shipped samples as frozen whole blood, isolated PBMCs, or DNA extracted from either of those sample types. The chain is assembled from TRBV3-1 (or the pseudogene TRBV3-2) and TRBJ1-4; a stretch of 7 junction bases matches TRBD1. The source material was peripheral blood. The clonotype was recovered from a woman of 80 years or more with COVID-19, enrolled during active disease. The nucleotides are TGTGCCAGCAGCCGGACAGGAGGGGCAACTAATGAAAAACTGTTTTTT. The encoded protein is CASSRTGGATNEKLFF.